The 6 T cell receptor beta chains in this list originate from one sample, sequenced in a study of T cells after yellow fever vaccination. TCRdb fed the 5' RACE reads into MiXCR, producing one record per CDR3 protein. The sample holds approximately 260,000 distinct CDR3 sequences; around 13% are singletons and the top ten take around 0.49%. This material consisted of CD4+ T cells sorted from PBMCs, taken 45 days after the yellow fever booster vaccination. Receptors were obtained from a man aged 30-40 years who received the YFV17D yellow fever vaccine.

CDR3 bases: TGTGCCAGCAGCGGAGACGGATTCTATGGCTACACCTTC. It translates to CASSGDGFYGYTF. The chain combines TRBV13 with TRBJ1-2; D ambiguous. The CDR3 runs to 13 residues. The V and J ends lost 5 bases and 4 bases respectively, with 11 bases between them. CDR1 is PRHDT and CDR2 is FYEKMQ in the germline V gene (reference sequence).

This clonotype has only a few counts. For the CDR3, the DNA is TGTGCCACCAGTGACTCCCTGTCAGATACGCAGTATTTT. As protein: CATSDSLSDTQYF. This chain connects TRBV24-1 to TRBJ2-3; D unclear. Germline CDR1 and CDR2: KGHDR and SFDVKD. CDR3 length equals 13 residues. Trimming shortened V by 4 bases and J by 4 bases, and 8 bases separated the two germline ends.

V and J are TRBV11-2 and TRBJ2-7; D might be TRBD1 (6 bases). The CDR3 runs 13 residues. The V gene lost 3 bases and the J gene lost 3 bases, with 9 bases spanning the gap. Germline V gives CDR1 SGHAT, CDR2 FQNNGV. CDR3 protein: CASSFGRGYEQYF. The CDR3 bases are TGTGCCAGCAGCTTCGGCAGGGGCTACGAGCAGTACTTC. The full variable domain, its missing parts supplied by reference TRBV11-2 and TRBJ2-7, is EAGVAQSPRYKIIEKRQSVAFWCNPISGHATLYWYQQILGQGPKLLIQFQNNGVVDDSQLPKDRFSAERLKGVDSTLKIQPAKLEDSAVYLCASSFGRGYEQYFGPGTRLTVT.

About this clonotype: This may arise from a read error, as a much more abundant clone is one base away. Here the CDR3 DNA reads TGCAGTGCTAGAGATCTCCAGGGACAGTACCAAGAGGCCCAGTACTTC. Protein sequence: CSARDLQGQYQEAQYF. The chain is built from TRBV20-1 and TRBJ2-5; 7 nucleotides line up with TRBD1. This CDR3 comprises 16 residues. The germline CDR1 and CDR2 sequences are DFQATT and SNEGSKA (reference sequence).

CDR3 sequence reads: CASSSGLAGEEKFF. DNA for the CDR3: TGTGCCAGCAGCTCCGGGCTAGCGGGAGAGGAGAAGTTCTTC. The V and J genes are TRBV7-2 and TRBJ2-1; 10 bases are shared with TRBD2. The CDR3 runs 14 residues. With 4 bases clipped from V and 14 bases from J, the junction kept 11 bases outside the gene matches. Germline V gene data show CDR1 as SGHTA and CDR2 as FQGNSA.

The J gene is TRBJ2-1, the V gene TRBV20-1; the match to TRBD2 covers 15 bases. Trimming took 0 bases from V and 13 from J; bases not matched to a gene: 1. CDR3 length equals 13 residues. Germline V gene data show CDR1 as DFQATT and CDR2 as SNEGSKA (reference sequence). In DNA, the CDR3 is TGCAGTGCTAGAGAGGGACTAGCGGGAGGTCAGTTCTTC. Encoded protein: CSAREGLAGGQFF.